This record looks at one TCR beta chain sequence and its context. Its antigen remains unknown. Germline is not matched at one junction end, which may reflect a read error. These data belong to a study of T cell responses to AZD1222 COVID-19 vaccine. Study outcomes and limitations: In all cases, repertoires were sampled only after the peak T cell response. Nearly half of the spike-specific TCRs reportedly recognize variant regions that carry no mutations. White British people made up most donors, females outnumbered males, and clonal diversity was possibly underestimated.

Looked up from germline, CDR1 is DFQATT and CDR2 is SNEGSKA (reference sequence). The CDR3 sequence is 9 residues long. Sequenced by immunoSEQ multiplex PCR; TCRdb stores in-frame clones only, minus some. The sample contains roughly 140,000 clones, approximately 90% of which appear only once. It was second doses at about 4 or about 12 weeks that were pooled. This chain joins TRBV20-1 and TRBJ2-7, with 7 nucleotides matching TRBD1. Sequencing was performed on peripheral blood, taken 28 days after the second AZD1222 dose. The TCR sequence derives from an adult who received the AZD1222 COVID-19 vaccine. CDR3 sequence (DNA): TGCAGTGCTTTACCGGGACAGCCTTTC. This sequence encodes CSALPGQPF.